Each of the 2 T cell receptor beta chains below was sequenced from the same sample in a study of blood T cell repertoires in COVID-19. TCRdb's copy holds only in-frame clones and misses some; the assay was immunoSEQ multiplex PCR. The profile shows around 150,000 clones, 84% of them singletons. Sequencing was performed on peripheral blood. All receptors derive from a man aged 30-40 years with COVID-19, enrolled during active disease.

This clone occurred a few times. This sequence joins TRBV13 and TRBJ1-6; D might be TRBD1 (5 bases). CDR1 is PRHDT and CDR2 is FYEKMQ in the germline V gene (reference sequence). The germline V and J ends were trimmed by 6 bases and 14 bases, with 11 bases remaining between them. This CDR3 contains 11 residues. CDR3 in DNA: TGTGCCAGCAGTCATGGACATGCCCTCCACTTT. It specifies CASSHGHALHF.

This chain connects TRBV18 to TRBJ2-3; 10 positions agree with TRBD1. Germline trimming cut 3 bases from V and 4 bases from J; bases unmatched to any gene: 1. This CDR3 comprises 14 residues. Germline values: CDR1 KGHSH, CDR2 LQKENI. The CDR3: CASSPGQGPDTQYF. CDR3 in DNA: TGTGCCAGCTCACCGGGACAGGGGCCAGATACGCAGTATTTT. Variable domain in full (rest from reference TRBV18 and TRBJ2-3): NAGVMQNPRHLVRRRGQEARLRCSPMKGHSHVYWYRQLPEEGLKFMVYLQKENIIDESGMPKERFSAEFPKEGPSILRIQQVVRGDSAAYFCASSPGQGPDTQYFGPGTRLTVL.